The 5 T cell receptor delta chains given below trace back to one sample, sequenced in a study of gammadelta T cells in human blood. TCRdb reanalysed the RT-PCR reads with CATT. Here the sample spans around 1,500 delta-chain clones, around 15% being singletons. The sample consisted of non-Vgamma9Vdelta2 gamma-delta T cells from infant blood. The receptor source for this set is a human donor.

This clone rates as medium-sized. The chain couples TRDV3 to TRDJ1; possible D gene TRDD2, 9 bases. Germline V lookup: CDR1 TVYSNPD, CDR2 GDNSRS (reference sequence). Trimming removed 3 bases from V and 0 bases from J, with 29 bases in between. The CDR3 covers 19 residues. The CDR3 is CAFLRPSYDWGPYTDKLIF. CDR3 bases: TGTGCCTTCCTCAGGCCTTCCTACGACTGGGGGCCGTACACCGATAAACTCATCTTT.

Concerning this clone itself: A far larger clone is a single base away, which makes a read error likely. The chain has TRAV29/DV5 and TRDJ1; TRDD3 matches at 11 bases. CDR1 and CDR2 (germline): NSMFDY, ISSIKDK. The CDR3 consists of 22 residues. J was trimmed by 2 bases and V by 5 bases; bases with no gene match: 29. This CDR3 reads CAARPSQYWGISRGGRTDKLIF. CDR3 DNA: TGTGCAGCCAGACCTTCCCAGTACTGGGGGATATCTAGGGGGGGAAGGACCGATAAACTCATCTTT.

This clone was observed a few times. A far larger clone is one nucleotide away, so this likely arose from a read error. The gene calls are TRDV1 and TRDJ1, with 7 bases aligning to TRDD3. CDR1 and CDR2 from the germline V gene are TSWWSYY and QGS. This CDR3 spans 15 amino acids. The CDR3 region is CAHGVLTGVIDKLIF. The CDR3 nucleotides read TGTGCTCATGGGGTTCTTACTGGGGTAATCGATAAACTCATCTTT.

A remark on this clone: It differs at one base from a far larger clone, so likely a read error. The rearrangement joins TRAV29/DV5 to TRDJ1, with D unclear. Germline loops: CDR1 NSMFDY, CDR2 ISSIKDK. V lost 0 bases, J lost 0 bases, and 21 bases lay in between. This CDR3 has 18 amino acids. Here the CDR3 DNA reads TGTGCAGCAAGCGAGGAGGCTGCCCCCACCGGGTACACCGATAAACTCATCTTT. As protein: CAASEEAAPTGYTDKLIF.

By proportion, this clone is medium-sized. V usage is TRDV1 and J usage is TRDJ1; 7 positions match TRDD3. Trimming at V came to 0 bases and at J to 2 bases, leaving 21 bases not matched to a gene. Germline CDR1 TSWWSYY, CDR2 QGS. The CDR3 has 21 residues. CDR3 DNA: TGTGCTCTTGGGGAACTCCATACCTACGCCCTTAACTGGGGTCATACCGATAAACTCATCTTT. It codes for CALGELHTYALNWGHTDKLIF.